The 20 T cell receptor beta chains in this list originate from one sample, sequenced in a study of blood T cell repertoires in COVID-19 (dated by TCRdb to the early 2020s). Receptors were amplified or captured by the immunoSEQ multiplex PCR assay. TCRdb re-hosts the immuneACCESS table, in-frame sequences only. Its copies lack some clones; in the studies checked, an unresolved V gene accounts for under half of them, and the cause for the rest is not known. The sample table contains approximately 200,000 clones; only one count was recorded for more than 80% of them. The ten largest clones capture over 9.5% of the sample. Sequenced sample: peripheral blood. These receptors originate from a woman of 80 years or more with acute or convalescent COVID-19.

V gene TRBV3-1 (or the pseudogene TRBV3-2) combines with J gene TRBJ1-5; D call uncertain. This CDR3 contains 13 residues. In germline, CDR1 is LGHDT, CDR2 YNNKEL (reference sequence). Trimming pared 5 bases from V and 3 bases from J, leaving 8 bases between. In DNA, the CDR3 is TGTGCCAGCAGCGGGCGTCTCAATCAGCCCCAGCATTTT. It specifies CASSGRLNQPQHF.

The CDR3 nucleotides are TGTGCCAGCAGCCGCACCTTAGGGACAGCGGTTGAAGCTTTCTTT. This sequence encodes CASSRTLGTAVEAFF. This chain joins TRBV11-1 and TRBJ1-1; 7 nucleotides line up with TRBD1. The V gene end was trimmed by 5 bases and the J gene end by 7 bases; junction bases not matched to a gene: 13. The CDR3 loop spans 15 amino acids. Germline CDR1 SGHAT, CDR2 FQDESV (reference sequence).

This chain connects TRBV7-3 to TRBJ2-1; D not resolved. The CDR3 is made up of 13 amino acids. Trimming removed 5 bases from V and 5 bases from J, with 10 bases in between. CDR1 is SGHTA and CDR2 is FQGTGA in the germline V gene. The CDR3 region is CASSLRVDNEQFF. CDR3 bases: TGTGCCAGCAGCCTACGGGTAGACAATGAGCAGTTCTTC.

This clone occurred once. The V gene is TRBV28, the J gene TRBJ1-1; D remains unclear. CDR1 and CDR2 from the germline V gene are MDHEN and SYDVKM. This CDR3 region has 13 residues. Trimming stripped 2 bases from V and 2 bases from J, with 6 bases between. The CDR3 region has the DNA TGTGCCAGCAGTTTACCAGGCAACACTGAAGCTTTCTTT. Encoded protein: CASSLPGNTEAFF.

CDR3 loop: CASRLAGVGSEQYF. CDR3 coding DNA: TGTGCCAGCAGACTAGCGGGAGTCGGGTCCGAGCAGTACTTC. This chain joins TRBV6-5 and TRBJ2-7; 11 bases are a match to TRBD2. The germline CDR1 and CDR2 sequences are MNHEY and SVGAGI. V shed 6 bases, J shed 6 bases, and the junction held 7 bases outside the gene matches. CDR3 size: 14 residues.

A few counts support this clone. The chain joins TRBV19 to TRBJ1-1; TRBD1 is a possible D gene (6 bases). Germline CDR1 LNHDA, CDR2 SQIVND (reference sequence). V was clipped by 5 bases and J by 5 bases, with 15 bases between them. This CDR3 region has 14 residues. CDR3 in DNA: TGTGCCAGTAGTTCTACAGGGAAGGGAACTGAAGCTTTCTTT. Translated: CASSSTGKGTEAFF.

This chain links TRBV30 with TRBJ1-4; 9 nucleotides match TRBD1. J lost 5 bases, V lost 5 bases, and 6 bases had no gene match. The germline V gene encodes CDR1 GTSNPN and CDR2 SVGIG (reference sequence). The CDR3 loop spans 14 amino acids. CDR3 in amino acids: CAWCQGTGNEKLFF. CDR3 bases: TGTGCCTGGTGTCAGGGGACAGGGAATGAAAAACTGTTTTTT.

This clone has more than one count but fewer than ten. This sequence joins TRBV28 and TRBJ2-3, with D unresolved. The germline gives CDR1 MDHEN, CDR2 SYDVKM. The CDR3 sequence is 12 residues long. The V gene lost 6 bases and the J gene lost 0 bases, with 4 bases spanning the gap. The CDR3 region is CASRSSTDTQYF. For the CDR3, the DNA is TGTGCCAGCAGATCTAGCACAGATACGCAGTATTTT.

The chain links TRBV5-4 to TRBJ1-3; D call uncertain. V lost 1 base and J 2 bases, leaving 13 bases between the germline ends. The length of the CDR3 is 16 residues. From germline, CDR1 is SGHNT and CDR2 YYREEE (reference sequence). This chain's CDR3 is CASSLSPGTAGNTIYF. The CDR3 DNA reads as TGTGCCAGCAGCTTGAGTCCGGGAACCGCTGGAAACACCATATATTTT. The full variable domain, with the rest looked up from reference TRBV5-4 and TRBJ1-3, is ETGVTQSPTHLIKTRGQQVTLRCSSQSGHNTVSWYQQALGQGPQFIFQYYREEENGRGNFPPRFSGLQFPNYSSELNVNALELDDSALYLCASSLSPGTAGNTIYFGEGSWLTVV.

The chain combines TRBV2 with TRBJ2-3, with 7 bases aligning to TRBD1. With V trimmed by 4 bases and J by 0 bases, 10 bases remained unmatched. CDR3 length: 17 residues. Germline V CDR1 and CDR2: SNHLY, FYNNEI. The CDR3 sequence is CASSGLDRRLSTDTQYF. The DNA for the CDR3 is TGTGCCAGCAGTGGACTGGACAGGCGCCTTAGCACAGATACGCAGTATTTT. The complete variable domain, with remaining parts taken from reference TRBV2 and TRBJ2-3, reads EPEVTQTPSHQVTQMGQEVILRCVPISNHLYFYWYRQILGQKVEFLVSFYNNEISEKSEIFDDQFSVERPDGSNFTLKIRSTKLEDSAMYFCASSGLDRRLSTDTQYFGPGTRLTVL.

This clone has just a few counts. The chain links TRBV27 to TRBJ1-3, with TRBD1 matching over 12 bases. The CDR3 covers 16 residues. V dropped 0 bases and J dropped 7; count of bases not matched to a gene: 4. Germline values: CDR1 MNHEY, CDR2 SMNVEV (reference sequence). The CDR3 sequence: CASSLSGTGGYNTIYF. CDR3 DNA: TGTGCCAGCAGTTTATCGGGGACAGGGGGCTACAACACCATATATTTT.

The chain is built from TRBV6-6 and TRBJ2-7, with D tentatively TRBD1 (5 bases). This CDR3 contains 12 residues. V was shortened by 5 bases and J by 4 bases, with 9 bases between the two germline ends. The germline CDR1 and CDR2 sequences are MNHNY and SVGAGI (reference sequence). CDR3 region: CASSIGAYEQYF. CDR3 nucleotides: TGTGCCAGCAGTATAGGGGCATACGAGCAGTACTTC.

CDR3 sequence: CASSTLALQETQYF. The CDR3 coding sequence is TGTGCCAGCAGCACCTTAGCGCTCCAAGAGACCCAGTACTTC. J is TRBJ2-5 and V is TRBV6-2 or TRBV6-3, with a possible D match to TRBD2 (5 bases). Germline V CDR1 and CDR2: MNHEY, SVGEGT. Deletions cut 6 bases from V and 1 base from J, with 12 bases between. The CDR3 has 14 amino acids.

This chain links TRBV4-2 with TRBJ1-4; 9 nucleotides line up with TRBD1. The V gene's germline CDR1 is LGHNA and CDR2 YNFKEQ. The V and J ends lost 3 bases and 6 bases, in that order; junction bases with no gene match: 8. There are 16 residues in the CDR3. The CDR3 region has the DNA TGTGCCAGCAGCCAGCCTCCGGGACAGGGAGATGAAAAACTGTTTTTT. This translates into CASSQPPGQGDEKLFF.

The chain employs TRBV29-1 and TRBJ2-2; D possibly corresponds to TRBD2 (6 bases). The CDR3 extends over 15 amino acids. The V and J ends lost 1 base and 2 bases respectively, with 11 bases between them. CDR1 SQVTM and CDR2 ANQGSEA come from the germline V gene. The chain's CDR3 is CSVEAIADNTGELFF. The DNA of the CDR3 is TGCAGCGTTGAAGCTATAGCGGATAACACCGGGGAGCTGTTTTTT.

The chain employs TRBV4-3 and TRBJ1-1, with 7 bases aligning to TRBD1. V dropped 1 base and J dropped 6; count of bases not matched to a gene: 5. Germline V gives CDR1 LGHNA, CDR2 YSLEER. CDR3 length equals 14 residues. In DNA form, the CDR3 reads TGCGCCAGCAGCCAAGCCAATACAGGGGCTGAAGCTTTCTTT. The encoded protein is CASSQANTGAEAFF.

V gene TRBV19 combines with J gene TRBJ1-3, with D hard to call. V was clipped by 3 bases and J by 0 bases, with 12 bases between them. This CDR3 contains 16 residues. CDR1 LNHDA and CDR2 SQIVND come from the germline V gene (reference sequence). CDR3 protein: CASSIRRADSGNTIYF. DNA of the CDR3: TGTGCCAGTAGTATTCGGAGGGCCGACTCTGGAAACACCATATATTTT.

This clone appeared a few times. The V gene is TRBV6-5, the J gene TRBJ1-1; 7 nucleotides line up with TRBD1. From germline, CDR1 is MNHEY and CDR2 SVGAGI. Trimming cost V 7 bases and J 4 bases; bases outside gene matches: 6. The CDR3 is made up of 13 amino acids. CDR3 in DNA: TGTGCCAGCAACAACAGGGGCCTCACTGAAGCTTTCTTT. Amino acids: CASNNRGLTEAFF.

This chain uses TRBV3-1 (or the pseudogene TRBV3-2) with TRBJ1-2; TRBD1 might be the D (6 bases). Germline assignment: CDR1 LGHDT and CDR2 YNNKEL (reference sequence). The length of the CDR3 is 14 residues. V lost 1 base and J lost 1, with 7 bases in between. The CDR3 DNA is TGTGCCAGCAGCCAAGGGGACATTAACTATGGCTACACCTTC. Protein: CASSQGDINYGYTF.

The chain is built from TRBV9 and TRBJ1-5; D possibly corresponds to TRBD1 (5 bases). The CDR3 totals 13 residues. CDR1 and CDR2 (germline): SGDLS, YYNGEE. Trimming stripped 3 bases from V and 8 bases from J, with 12 bases between. The CDR3 bases are TGTGCCAGCAGCGCCCGCATAGGGGAGCCCCAGCATTTT. This encodes CASSARIGEPQHF.